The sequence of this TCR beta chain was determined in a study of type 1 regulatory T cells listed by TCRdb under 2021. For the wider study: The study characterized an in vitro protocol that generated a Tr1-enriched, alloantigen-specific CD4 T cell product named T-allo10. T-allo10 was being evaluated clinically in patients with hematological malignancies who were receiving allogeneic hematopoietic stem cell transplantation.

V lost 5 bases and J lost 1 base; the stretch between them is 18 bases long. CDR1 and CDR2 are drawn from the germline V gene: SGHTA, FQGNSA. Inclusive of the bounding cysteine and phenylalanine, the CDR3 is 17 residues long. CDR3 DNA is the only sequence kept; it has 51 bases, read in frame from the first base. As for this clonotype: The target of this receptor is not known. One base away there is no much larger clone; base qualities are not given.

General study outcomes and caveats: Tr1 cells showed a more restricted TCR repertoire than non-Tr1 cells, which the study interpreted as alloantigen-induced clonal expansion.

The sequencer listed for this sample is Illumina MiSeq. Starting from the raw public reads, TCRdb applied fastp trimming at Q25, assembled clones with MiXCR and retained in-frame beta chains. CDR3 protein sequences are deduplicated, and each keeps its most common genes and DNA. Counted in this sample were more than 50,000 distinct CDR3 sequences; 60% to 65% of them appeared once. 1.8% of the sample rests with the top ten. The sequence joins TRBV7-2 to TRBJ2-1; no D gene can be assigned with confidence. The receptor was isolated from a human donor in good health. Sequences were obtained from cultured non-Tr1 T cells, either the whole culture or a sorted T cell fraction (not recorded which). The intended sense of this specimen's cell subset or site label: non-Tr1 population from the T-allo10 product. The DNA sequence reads TGTGCCAGCAGCCTGACGGCCCTAGGACCTTCCTACAATGAGCAGTTCTTC. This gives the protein CASSLTALGPSYNEQFF.